Reported below is one TCR beta chain. A read error likely explains this, since a far larger clone differs by one base. The missing conserved phenylalanine or tryptophan at the end of this CDR3 makes a read error likely. The DNA is left out, because the CDR3 cannot be placed on it with certainty; the CDR3 is given as TCRdb lists it. The same CDR3 also results from other DNA sequences found in this sample. Clones were read by immunoSEQ multiplex PCR, and TCRdb kept only the in-frame ones, dropping some. The table has around 510,000 clones, around 81% seen once; the top ten hold about 12%. This sample stems from a study of shared clonotypes between healthy human individuals. The germline CDR1 and CDR2 sequences are MNHNS and SASEGT. The CDR3 numbers 12 amino acids, ends counted.

What was sequenced was PBMCs. The clonotype was recovered from a woman aged 40-49 years in good health. Some clones in this sample may be carry-over from other donors' samples. The chain joins TRBV6-1 to TRBJ1-2. CDR3 in amino acids: CASSEAQRVFLL.